This TCR beta chain was recovered during a study of PD-L1 blockade in urothelial cancer. The overall study: Prior chemotherapy regimens per patient numbered 0 to 3. Blood gave a median roughly 140,000 T cells.

Repertoires were generated with immunoSEQ multiplex PCR, while TCRdb's copy carries only in-frame clones and drops some. The table includes approximately 30,000 clones, around 89% detected once. This CDR3 has 16 amino acids. V lost 1 base and J lost 2, with 14 bases in between. The time point here: peripheral blood 6 weeks after treatment start. Notes on the study in general: A below-median TCR clonality in blood before treatment predicted better survival.

For this clone: The antigen is unknown.

This TCR derives from a man aged 80 or over with urothelial cancer. This chain links TRBV5-3 with TRBJ2-3; D perhaps matches TRBD1 (5 bases). TRBV5-3 falls under the ORF class, with uncertain function. The sample in question was PBMCs, obtained around atezolizumab (anti-PD-L1) treatment. CDR3 sequence (DNA): TGTGCCAGAAGCTTGAAAAGGGGTCGGGCCACAGATACGCAGTATTTT. Encoded protein: CARSLKRGRATDTQYF.